The 27 T cell receptor beta chains below come from one sample, sequenced in a study of T cell responses to AZD1222 COVID-19 vaccine. The method was immunoSEQ multiplex PCR; TCRdb's version includes in-frame clones alone and lacks a portion of them. The sample holds some 130,000 clones, 92% seen once. The sequenced sample was peripheral blood, obtained on day 0 of AZD1222 vaccination. All receptors derive from an adult in good health.

The chain uses TRBV6-5 and TRBJ2-1; D unresolved. This CDR3 has 13 residues. The germline V gene has CDR1 MNHEY and CDR2 SVGAGI. Between the trimmed V and J ends, which lost 0 bases and 7 bases, there was a span of 7 bases. The CDR3 DNA is TGTGCCAGCAGTTACTCTGACCAGAATGAGCAGTTCTTC. It codes for CASSYSDQNEQFF.

Concerning this clone: The sample has other DNA sequences that encode this CDR3 too. The chain carries TRBV7-8 and TRBJ2-7, with 11 bases identical to TRBD2. V gave up 1 base and J gave up 3 bases; unmatched junction bases: 2. The CDR3 has 15 residues. Germline V gene data show CDR1 as SGHVS and CDR2 as FQNEAQ. The CDR3 here is CASSLETSGIYEQYF. CDR3 coding DNA: TGTGCCAGCAGCTTAGAGACTAGCGGGATCTACGAGCAGTACTTC.

This clone was recorded a few times. The chain has TRBV18 and TRBJ2-7; D unclear. Germline lookup yields CDR1 KGHSH and CDR2 LQKENI. V was cut by 4 bases and J by 2 bases, with 9 bases left in between. The CDR3 spans 13 residues. CDR3 bases: TGTGCCAGCTCACTCGGACCTACCTACGAGCAGTACTTC. Its protein is CASSLGPTYEQYF.

The chain employs TRBV9 and TRBJ1-2; 8 nucleotides align to TRBD1. The V and J ends lost 1 base and 3 bases, in that order; junction bases with no gene match: 17. CDR1 SGDLS and CDR2 YYNGEE come from the germline V gene. This CDR3 contains 19 residues. The CDR3 DNA is TGTGCCAGCAGCGTACAAGGCCCAGACAGGGGACATGGGTACTATGGCTACACCTTC. Translating gives CASSVQGPDRGHGYYGYTF.

The chain employs TRBV7-2 and TRBJ1-6, with unresolved D. Trimming pared 5 bases from V and 10 bases from J, leaving 6 bases between. The CDR3 is 11 residues long. Germline V CDR1 and CDR2: SGHTA, FQGNSA. The chain's CDR3 is CASSLASPLHF. CDR3 DNA sequence: TGTGCCAGCAGCCTGGCCTCACCCCTCCACTTT.

The rearrangement joins TRBV11-3 to TRBJ2-7; 10 nucleotides align to TRBD2. The CDR3 spans 17 residues. V was pared by 1 base and J by 3 bases, with 9 bases of the junction left unmatched. CDR1 SGHNT and CDR2 YENEEA come from the germline V gene. CDR3 bases: TGTGCCAGCAGCTTAGTCAGCGGGAGGGTACAGAGCTACGAGCAGTACTTC. Amino acid sequence: CASSLVSGRVQSYEQYF.

This sequence joins TRBV5-1 and TRBJ2-6, with D perhaps TRBD2 (7 bases). Germline V gene sequence: CDR1 SGHRS, CDR2 YFSETQ. V lost 1 base and J 4 bases, leaving 18 bases between the germline ends. This CDR3 spans 18 amino acids. In DNA, the CDR3 is TGCGCCAGCAGCTTGATGGGGGGGCAGTCCCCCGGGGCCAACGTCCTGACTTTC. It encodes CASSLMGGQSPGANVLTF.

The V gene is TRBV29-1, the J gene TRBJ1-5; D is ambiguous. The CDR3 has 13 amino acids. V was shortened by 2 bases and J by 6 bases, with 11 bases between the two germline ends. In germline, CDR1 is SQVTM, CDR2 ANQGSEA. DNA of the CDR3: TGCAGCGTTGAATCCGGGGTGGGTCAGCCCCAGCATTTT. Translation: CSVESGVGQPQHF.

The rearrangement links TRBV9 to TRBJ2-3; 9 nucleotides agree with TRBD1. There are 15 residues in the CDR3. Germline loops: CDR1 SGDLS, CDR2 YYNGEE. J lost 1 base, V lost 6 bases, and 6 bases had no gene match. CDR3 sequence reads: CASTEQGARTDTQYF. CDR3 coding DNA: TGTGCCAGCACAGAACAGGGGGCGCGCACAGATACGCAGTATTTT.

The genes are TRBV10-3 and TRBJ2-1; D is undetermined. The CDR3 extends over 13 amino acids. Trimming removed 7 bases from V and 6 bases from J, with 13 bases in between. Germline assignment: CDR1 ENHRY and CDR2 SYGVKD. CDR3 protein: CAINPDSRNEQFF. CDR3 in DNA: TGTGCCATCAACCCCGATTCGCGCAATGAGCAGTTCTTC.

The chain joins TRBV28 to TRBJ1-1, with TRBD1 matching over 9 bases. The trim removed 7 bases at V and 10 bases at J, leaving 10 bases unmatched. CDR3 length: 13 amino acids. CDR1 is MDHEN and CDR2 is SYDVKM in the germline V gene. The CDR3 is CASTRTGDRGAFF. The CDR3 nucleotides are TGTGCCAGCACCAGGACAGGGGATCGTGGAGCTTTCTTT.

The rearrangement links TRBV19 to TRBJ2-2; 9 bases line up with TRBD1. Germline V gene sequence: CDR1 LNHDA, CDR2 SQIVND (reference sequence). V was clipped by 6 bases and J by 6 bases; unmatched bases: 5. The CDR3 totals 14 residues. The CDR3 sequence is CASRGQGKAGELFF. DNA for the CDR3: TGTGCCAGTAGGGGACAGGGAAAGGCCGGGGAGCTGTTTTTT.

J is TRBJ2-1 and V is TRBV15, with TRBD2 matching 12 bases. Germline assignment: CDR1 LNHNV and CDR2 YYDKDF (reference sequence). With 4 bases clipped from V and 6 bases from J, the junction kept 7 bases outside the gene matches. The CDR3 has 16 residues. This CDR3 is CATSKTSGSLGNEQFF. In nucleotides, the CDR3 is TGTGCCACCAGCAAGACTAGCGGGAGTCTCGGCAATGAGCAGTTCTTC.

The chain uses TRBV11-2 and TRBJ1-6; D is unresolved. CDR1 is SGHAT, CDR2 FQNNGV, per germline. There are 17 residues in the CDR3. V lost 3 bases and J 5 bases, leaving 17 bases between the germline ends. As DNA, the CDR3 is TGTGCCAGCAGCTTCTTAGGCTGGACGGTGGATAATTCACCCCTCCACTTT. Its protein is CASSFLGWTVDNSPLHF.

The chain recombines TRBV7-6 with TRBJ1-1; D possibly corresponds to TRBD1 (6 bases). Germline lookup yields CDR1 SGHVS and CDR2 FNYEAQ. CDR3 size: 16 residues. V was cut by 1 base and J by 1 base, with 13 bases left in between. The CDR3 reads CASSLGQGRANTEAFF. CDR3 coding DNA: TGTGCCAGCAGCTTAGGGCAGGGGAGGGCGAACACTGAAGCTTTCTTT.

The chain is built from TRBV20-1 and TRBJ2-7; D may be TRBD1 (6 bases). V gave up 3 bases and J gave up 2 bases, with 14 bases separating them. Per the germline V gene, CDR1 is DFQATT and CDR2 is SNEGSKA (reference sequence). The CDR3 is made up of 14 amino acids. DNA of the CDR3: TGCAGTGCTAGTTCCATGACAGGTACCTACGAGCAGTACTTC. Encoded protein: CSASSMTGTYEQYF.

The chain carries TRBV7-7 and TRBJ2-1, with 12 bases matching TRBD2. The CDR3 is 15 amino acids. CDR1 is SSHAT and CDR2 is FNYEAQ in the germline V gene (reference sequence). Trimming removed 5 bases from V and 4 bases from J; junction bases left unmatched: 3. The CDR3 is CASSPGLAGYNEQFF. DNA for the CDR3: TGTGCCAGCAGCCCTGGACTAGCGGGATACAATGAGCAGTTCTTC.

The gene calls are TRBV19 and TRBJ2-7, with D maybe TRBD1 (6 bases). Germline V gene sequence: CDR1 LNHDA, CDR2 SQIVND (reference sequence). The CDR3 runs 14 residues. V was cut by 5 bases and J by 2 bases, with 13 bases left in between. In nucleotides, the CDR3 is TGTGCCAGTAGTCCGCGACAGGCTGCCTACGAGCAGTACTTC. The encoded protein is CASSPRQAAYEQYF.

Here the CDR3 reads CAWSTGAGTEAFF. CDR3 DNA sequence: TGTGCCTGGAGCACAGGGGCGGGCACTGAAGCTTTCTTT. The chain carries TRBV30 and TRBJ1-1; the match to TRBD1 covers 7 bases. Germline V gives CDR1 GTSNPN, CDR2 SVGIG (reference sequence). Trimming at V came to 3 bases and at J to 4 bases, leaving 5 bases not matched to a gene. This CDR3 comprises 13 residues.

This chain uses TRBV9 with TRBJ2-5; D might be TRBD1 (6 bases). CDR1 is SGDLS and CDR2 is YYNGEE in the germline V gene. V gave up 4 bases and J gave up 1 base, with 14 bases separating them. The CDR3 extends over 15 amino acids. Written as DNA, the CDR3 is TGTGCCAGCAGCCCTACAGGGTCCCTCCAAGAGACCCAGTACTTC. Translation: CASSPTGSLQETQYF.

The chain links TRBV7-2 to TRBJ2-7; 7 bases align to TRBD1. CDR1 and CDR2 from the germline V gene are SGHTA and FQGNSA. CDR3 size: 14 residues. V was clipped by 1 base and J by 5 bases; unmatched bases: 5. The CDR3 here is CASSLGQGLNEQYF. CDR3 DNA: TGTGCCAGCAGCTTAGGACAGGGTCTCAACGAGCAGTACTTC.

The rearrangement joins TRBV4-2 to TRBJ2-1; a possible D gene is TRBD2 (5 bases). Trimming took off 5 bases at V and 9 bases at J, with 20 bases between the two ends. The CDR3 sequence is 15 residues long. Looked up from germline, CDR1 is LGHNA and CDR2 is YNFKEQ. DNA for the CDR3: TGTGCCAGCAGCAATAGCGCTCTTCGCGGGTTTGAGCAGTTCTTC. As protein: CASSNSALRGFEQFF.

The V call is TRBV19, the J call TRBJ1-1; the match to TRBD1 covers 9 bases. With 6 bases clipped from V and 7 bases from J, the junction kept 9 bases outside the gene matches. The CDR3 covers 14 residues. CDR1 is LNHDA and CDR2 is SQIVND in the germline V gene (reference sequence). The CDR3 loop reads CASRRQGERNEAFF. Written as DNA, the CDR3 is TGTGCCAGTAGACGACAGGGGGAAAGGAATGAAGCTTTCTTT.

V and J are TRBV5-4 and TRBJ2-5, with D unresolved. The CDR3 is 13 amino acids. Trimming removed 1 base at V and 0 bases at J, with 4 bases between. The germline CDR1 and CDR2 sequences are SGHNT and YYREEE (reference sequence). Written as DNA, the CDR3 is TGTGCCAGCAGCTTGATCAACCAAGAGACCCAGTACTTC. It translates to CASSLINQETQYF.

This rearrangement joins TRBV19 to TRBJ1-2; 7 nucleotides match TRBD1. Per germline, CDR1 LNHDA and CDR2 SQIVND (reference sequence). Trimming at V came to 6 bases and at J to 1 base, leaving 11 bases not matched to a gene. The CDR3 sequence is 16 residues long. CDR3 amino acids: CASSRPGTANNYGYTF. CDR3 bases: TGTGCCAGTAGCAGGCCAGGGACAGCGAATAACTATGGCTACACCTTC.

The V gene is TRBV30, the J gene TRBJ1-6; no definite D call. The CDR3 covers 14 residues. Germline-derived CDR1 and CDR2 are GTSNPN and SVGIG (reference sequence). V lost 0 bases and J 0 bases, leaving 3 bases between the germline ends. As DNA, the CDR3 is TGTGCCTGGAGTGTAAGCTCCTATAATTCACCCCTCCACTTT. Protein sequence: CAWSVSSYNSPLHF.

This rearrangement joins TRBV30 to TRBJ2-1; D possibly matches TRBD1 or TRBD2 (5 bases each). The ends were cut back, 0 bases at V and 4 bases at J, with 13 bases in the middle. The CDR3 is 15 amino acids. Germline V gives CDR1 GTSNPN, CDR2 SVGIG (reference sequence). CDR3 bases: TGTGCCTGGAGTGTAACAGGAGCGGCATACAATGAGCAGTTCTTC. The encoded protein is CAWSVTGAAYNEQFF.